This passage covers 16 T cell receptor beta chains from one sample sequenced in a study of CD8 T cells in ankylosing spondylitis. Study findings and constraints: A motif of eight highly homologous TCR beta variants was seen as apparently characteristic of ankylosing spondylitis blood.

MiXCR, applied by TCRdb to the 5' RACE reads, yields one record per CDR3 protein. The table lists about 700,000 distinct CDR3 sequences, roughly 19% of them singletons, with 19% in the top ten. No antigen has been assigned to these receptors. Sample: blood, either unsorted or a sorted T cell fraction (not recorded which). The receptor source for this set is a male donor with ankylosing spondylitis.

The genes are TRBV28 and TRBJ2-3; D gene unclear. The CDR3 has 17 amino acids. The V gene lost 5 bases and the J gene lost 0 bases, with 18 bases spanning the gap. Germline assignment: CDR1 MDHEN and CDR2 SYDVKM. The CDR3 reads CASSPRKGVASTDTQYF. CDR3 coding DNA: TGTGCCAGCAGTCCCCGAAAGGGCGTTGCTAGCACAGATACGCAGTATTTT.

The chain links TRBV12-3 or TRBV12-4 to TRBJ2-1; TRBD1 or TRBD2 may be the D gene (6 bases each). V was pared by 5 bases and J by 10 bases, with 12 bases between. The CDR3 has 12 residues. CDR3 DNA: TGTGCCAGCAGTCGCCCGGGGGCGGAGCAGTTCTTC. The encoded protein is CASSRPGAEQFF.

The V call is TRBV5-1, the J call TRBJ2-3; the D is unclear. CDR3 length: 14 amino acids. Germline V CDR1 and CDR2: SGHRS, YFSETQ. With 4 bases removed from V and 0 bases from J, the gap between germline ends came to 9 bases. The chain's CDR3 is CASSPPHSTDTQYF. CDR3 coding DNA: TGCGCCAGCAGCCCCCCCCATAGCACAGATACGCAGTATTTT.

The CDR3 here is CSASEDRGRGAEAFF. The CDR3 DNA is TGCAGTGCCAGCGAGGACAGGGGGCGCGGGGCTGAAGCTTTCTTT. J is TRBJ1-1 and V is TRBV20-1; 11 bases agree with TRBD1. The CDR3 loop spans 15 amino acids. CDR1 and CDR2 from the germline V gene are DFQATT and SNEGSKA (reference sequence). V lost 6 bases to trimming and J lost 6 bases; unmatched junction nucleotides: 12.

The chain joins TRBV7-9 to TRBJ1-1; TRBD1 aligns across 9 bases. Germline-derived CDR1 and CDR2 are SEHNR and FQNEAQ (reference sequence). J was trimmed by 11 bases and V by 1 base; bases with no gene match: 8. This CDR3 region has 14 residues. The CDR3 loop reads CASSLGTGVLGAFF. CDR3 bases: TGTGCCAGCAGCTTAGGGACAGGGGTTTTAGGCGCTTTCTTT.

The chain combines TRBV29-1 with TRBJ2-5, with no clear D. The CDR3 totals 14 residues. The V end lost 6 bases, the J end lost 8 bases, and 22 bases lay between the germline ends. Germline V gives CDR1 SQVTM, CDR2 ANQGSEA. In DNA, the CDR3 is TGCAGCGTCCCAATCCCGCCATCTTTCTCCACCCAGTACTTC. Its translation: CSVPIPPSFSTQYF.

This clonotype has more than one count but fewer than ten. The CDR3 DNA follows: TGCGCCAGCAAACAGAGGGCAGATACGCAGTATTTT. Encoded protein: CASKQRADTQYF. V gene TRBV5-1 combines with J gene TRBJ2-3; D is possibly TRBD2 (5 bases). The germline CDR1 and CDR2 sequences are SGHRS and YFSETQ. V lost 6 bases and J 4 bases, leaving 9 bases between the germline ends. The CDR3 is 12 amino acids.

The V call is TRBV20-1, the J call TRBJ1-1; D is uncertain. V was pared by 6 bases and J by 0 bases, with 8 bases between. Germline V gene sequence: CDR1 DFQATT, CDR2 SNEGSKA (reference sequence). The CDR3 spans 12 residues. CDR3 region: CSATTLNTEAFF. As DNA, the CDR3 is TGCAGTGCCACCACCCTGAACACTGAAGCTTTCTTT.

The J gene is TRBJ2-7, the V gene TRBV20-1, with D perhaps matching TRBD2 (7 bases). Germline assignment: CDR1 DFQATT and CDR2 SNEGSKA (reference sequence). The CDR3 is made up of 17 amino acids. V was shortened by 0 bases and J by 4 bases, with 22 bases between the two germline ends. The CDR3 loop is CSARDSGRGGDLYEQYF. Written as DNA, the CDR3 is TGCAGTGCTAGAGATTCGGGCAGGGGAGGGGATTTGTACGAGCAGTACTTC.

This clonotype has more than one count but fewer than ten. The chain employs TRBV6-1 and TRBJ2-3, with D maybe TRBD2 (6 bases). From germline, CDR1 is MNHNS and CDR2 SASEGT. V was clipped by 6 bases and J by 2 bases, with 15 bases between them. CDR3 length equals 15 residues. The CDR3 here is CASSPPQDYTDTQYF. The DNA for the CDR3 is TGTGCCAGCAGCCCCCCACAGGACTACACAGATACGCAGTATTTT.

The chain recombines TRBV28 with TRBJ2-5, with D possibly being TRBD1 (5 bases). This CDR3 is 15 amino acids long. With 2 bases removed from V and 5 bases from J, the gap between germline ends came to 15 bases. Germline CDR1 reads MDHEN; CDR2 reads SYDVKM. CDR3 DNA: TGTGCCAGCAGTTTAGGCAGGGCCAGATATGAGACCCAGTACTTC. It is translated as CASSLGRARYETQYF.

This chain links TRBV20-1 with TRBJ2-7, with D perhaps TRBD1 or TRBD2 (5 bases each). The CDR3 totals 15 residues. With 1 base removed from V and 11 bases from J, the gap between germline ends came to 24 bases. CDR1 is DFQATT and CDR2 is SNEGSKA in the germline V gene (reference sequence). CDR3 DNA: TGCAGTGCTAGAGTTTCTTCCGGGACGGTCGTTCGGAAGTACTTC. This codes for CSARVSSGTVVRKYF.

This clonotype was observed a handful of times. The junction and the germline gene differ at one end; a read error may be behind it. V is TRBV7-6 and J is TRBJ2-3; tentatively, D is TRBD2 (5 bases). CDR3 length: 14 residues. In germline, CDR1 is SGHVS, CDR2 FNYEAQ. CDR3 loop: CATSGFGGTDTQYF. CDR3 DNA: TGTGCCACCAGCGGTTTCGGGGGCACAGATACGCAGTATTTT.

The genes are TRBV12-3 or TRBV12-4 and TRBJ2-2; D unresolved. Trimming shortened V by 4 bases and J by 5 bases, and 11 bases separated the two germline ends. This CDR3 contains 14 residues. The CDR3 DNA sequence: TGTGCCAGCAGTTCCAACTCGAGAACCGGGGAGCTGTTTTTT. Translated, it gives CASSSNSRTGELFF.

The gene calls are TRBV11-2 and TRBJ2-3; D assignment may be TRBD1 or TRBD2 (5 bases each). The ends were cut back, 6 bases at V and 4 bases at J, with 14 bases in the middle. Germline assignment: CDR1 SGHAT and CDR2 FQNNGV. The CDR3 runs 14 residues. The CDR3 DNA reads as TGTGCCAGCAGACCGCCAGGGAGCCCAGATACGCAGTATTTT. This translates into CASRPPGSPDTQYF.

The rearrangement links TRBV18 to TRBJ2-7; TRBD1 aligns across 8 bases. Germline lookup yields CDR1 KGHSH and CDR2 LQKENI. The J segment lost 4 bases and the V segment lost 6 bases, leaving 8 bases of the junction unmatched. This CDR3 region has 14 residues. The CDR3 protein is CASSGQGSWYEQYF. The CDR3 DNA is TGTGCCAGCTCCGGACAGGGAAGTTGGTACGAGCAGTACTTC.